The 22 T cell receptor beta chains presented below share a single source sample, sequenced in a study of T cell responses to AZD1222 COVID-19 vaccine. Profiled with immunoSEQ multiplex PCR; TCRdb holds only in-frame clones, not every one. Of some 150,000 clones listed, 75% to 90% were seen once; the top ten hold approximately 4.2%. The sample was peripheral blood, taken 28 days after the second dose of the MenACWY control vaccine. These receptors originate from an adult who received the MenACWY meningococcal vaccine as a control.

The chain is built from TRBV10-3 and TRBJ2-3; possibly TRBD2 for D (5 bases). In germline, CDR1 is ENHRY, CDR2 SYGVKD. V was trimmed by 2 bases and J by 3 bases, leaving 6 bases between them. The CDR3 covers 13 residues. CDR3 DNA sequence: TGTGCCATCAGTGAGGGACTGACAGATACGCAGTATTTT. It is translated as CAISEGLTDTQYF.

V usage is TRBV2 and J usage is TRBJ1-1, with D uncertain. V gave up 11 bases and J gave up 5 bases, with 18 bases separating them. The germline CDR1 and CDR2 sequences are SNHLY and FYNNEI. This CDR3 is built from 13 residues. For the CDR3, the DNA is TGTGCCCCATTGGACGGCCTTAGGACTGAAGCTTTCTTT. As protein: CAPLDGLRTEAFF.

The chain joins TRBV5-6 to TRBJ1-5; no reliable D call. Trimming took off 4 bases at V and 4 bases at J, with 12 bases between the two ends. This CDR3 comprises 14 residues. The germline V gene has CDR1 SGHDT and CDR2 YYEEEE. CDR3 sequence reads: CASSLDGRNQPQHF. The DNA for the CDR3 is TGTGCCAGCAGCCTGGACGGTCGTAATCAGCCCCAGCATTTT.

The chain is built from TRBV7-3 and TRBJ1-5; TRBD1 might be the D (5 bases). The V gene's germline CDR1 is SGHTA and CDR2 FQGTGA. The CDR3 consists of 15 residues. Trimming shortened V by 0 bases and J by 4 bases, and 10 bases separated the two germline ends. The CDR3 spells CASSLTGSGNQPQHF. The CDR3 bases are TGTGCCAGCAGCTTAACGGGGTCAGGGAATCAGCCCCAGCATTTT.

The rearrangement links TRBV3-1 (or the pseudogene TRBV3-2) to TRBJ2-3; 8 bases agree with TRBD2. The V segment lost 0 bases and the J segment 2 bases; nucleotides outside the gene matches: 19. Germline loops: CDR1 LGHDT, CDR2 YNNKEL (reference sequence). This CDR3 has 21 residues. The chain's CDR3 is CASSQDRGTRIVFPSTDTQYF. CDR3 coding DNA: TGTGCCAGCAGCCAAGATAGGGGGACTAGGATAGTTTTTCCATCCACAGATACGCAGTATTTT.

V is TRBV28 and J is TRBJ2-5, with unresolved D. Germline CDR1 MDHEN, CDR2 SYDVKM. Trimming pared 7 bases from V and 5 bases from J, leaving 11 bases between. There are 12 residues in the CDR3. CDR3 sequence reads: CASNEDGETQYF. DNA of the CDR3: TGTGCCAGCAATGAGGATGGCGAGACCCAGTACTTC.

The chain uses TRBV6-2 or TRBV6-3 and TRBJ1-4; tentatively, D is TRBD1 (5 bases). The CDR3 has 14 amino acids. V was cut by 0 bases and J by 8 bases, with 10 bases left in between. Looked up from germline, CDR1 is MNHEY and CDR2 is SVGEGT. CDR3 sequence (DNA): TGTGCCAGCAGTTACTCTGGGGGAGCGGAAAAACTGTTTTTT. It yields the protein CASSYSGGAEKLFF.

This clone has more than one count but fewer than ten. The rearrangement uses TRBV5-4 and TRBJ2-3, with D possibly being TRBD2 (5 bases). The germline gives CDR1 SGHNT, CDR2 YYREEE (reference sequence). Trimming left V 1 base short and J 5 bases short, with 11 bases between. The CDR3 covers 14 residues. DNA of the CDR3: TGTGCCAGCAGCTTGATAGGGAGTCAAGATACGCAGTATTTT. It translates to CASSLIGSQDTQYF.

The chain links TRBV5-6 to TRBJ2-1; D may be TRBD1 (5 bases). The CDR3 is 12 amino acids. The V end was cut by 6 bases, the J end by 4 bases, with 8 bases between. Germline CDR1 SGHDT, CDR2 YYEEEE. CDR3 in amino acids: CASNRGYNEQFF. The CDR3 DNA sequence: TGTGCCAGCAATAGGGGATACAATGAGCAGTTCTTC.

The chain carries TRBV9 and TRBJ2-2; TRBD2 agrees at 8 bases. The CDR3 loop spans 16 amino acids. The ends lost 4 bases at V and 7 bases at J; junction bases unmatched: 12. Germline loops: CDR1 SGDLS, CDR2 YYNGEE. CDR3 loop: CASSPPKREWGGELFF. The DNA for the CDR3 is TGTGCCAGCAGCCCACCCAAGCGGGAGTGGGGCGGGGAGCTGTTTTTT.

J is TRBJ2-7 and V is TRBV6-5; 8 bases are shared with TRBD1. V shed 2 bases, J shed 4 bases, and the junction held 7 bases outside the gene matches. Germline V lookup: CDR1 MNHEY, CDR2 SVGAGI. The CDR3 consists of 15 residues. This CDR3 is CASSYRRDRIYEQYF. The CDR3 nucleotides read TGTGCCAGCAGTTACCGCCGGGACAGGATTTACGAGCAGTACTTC.

The rearrangement uses TRBV5-6 and TRBJ1-2; TRBD1 matches at 11 bases. The trim removed 7 bases at V and 3 bases at J, leaving 8 bases unmatched. Germline-derived CDR1 and CDR2 are SGHDT and YYEEEE. The CDR3 length is 15 residues. CDR3 bases: TGTGCCAGCGGGTCTCCGGGACAGGGGGACTATGGCTACACCTTC. Translated: CASGSPGQGDYGYTF.

The chain combines TRBV28 with TRBJ1-4; 10 bases align to TRBD1. Germline loops: CDR1 MDHEN, CDR2 SYDVKM. V was clipped by 10 bases and J by 8 bases; unmatched bases: 16. CDR3 size: 16 residues. The CDR3 spells CATHLTGGRQEEKLFF. CDR3 nucleotides: TGTGCCACTCACCTGACAGGGGGCAGGCAGGAAGAAAAACTGTTTTTT.

The rearrangement links TRBV10-3 to TRBJ2-5; D perhaps matches TRBD1 (6 bases). Deletions cut 3 bases from V and 2 bases from J, with 10 bases between. The CDR3 loop spans 14 amino acids. From germline, CDR1 is ENHRY and CDR2 SYGVKD. The CDR3 loop is CAISDRTVQETQYF. The CDR3 nucleotides read TGTGCCATCAGTGACCGGACAGTACAAGAGACCCAGTACTTC.

The J gene is TRBJ1-4, the V gene TRBV11-2, with 12 bases matching TRBD1. Germline-derived CDR1 and CDR2 are SGHAT and FQNNGV. Trimming took 5 bases from V and 8 from J; bases not matched to a gene: 9. This CDR3 is built from 16 residues. CDR3 sequence reads: CASSPGGTGGREKLFF. CDR3 coding DNA: TGTGCCAGCAGCCCAGGGGGGACAGGGGGCCGAGAAAAACTGTTTTTT.

V is TRBV7-9 and J is TRBJ1-1; D remains ambiguous. Trimming pared 4 bases from V and 7 bases from J, leaving 16 bases between. The CDR3 sequence is 14 residues long. CDR1 and CDR2 (germline): SEHNR, FQNEAQ (reference sequence). In DNA, the CDR3 is TGTGCCAGCAGCTCGAGCGGCCGACCCAATGAAGCTTTCTTT. This sequence encodes CASSSSGRPNEAFF.

The genes are TRBV19 and TRBJ1-6; 8 bases align to TRBD1. The germline CDR1 and CDR2 sequences are LNHDA and SQIVND (reference sequence). The trim removed 5 bases at V and 11 bases at J, leaving 8 bases unmatched. The CDR3 sequence is 14 residues long. The CDR3 DNA sequence: TGTGCCAGTAGTTTGACGACAGGGGCCACACCCCTCCACTTT. It translates to CASSLTTGATPLHF.

J is TRBJ2-1 and V is TRBV5-1; no reliable D call. Trimming stripped 2 bases from V and 9 bases from J, with 6 bases between. Germline CDR1 is SGHRS and CDR2 is YFSETQ. The CDR3 is 11 amino acids. The CDR3 here is CASSFFSEQFF. In DNA, the CDR3 is TGCGCCAGCAGCTTCTTTAGTGAGCAGTTCTTC.

The chain links TRBV28 to TRBJ2-7; D unclear. CDR1 MDHEN and CDR2 SYDVKM come from the germline V gene. The V and J ends lost 5 bases and 10 bases respectively, with 21 bases between them. The CDR3 runs to 14 residues. CDR3 loop: CASSPPPSSLLQYF. CDR3 DNA sequence: TGTGCCAGCAGTCCACCTCCCTCCAGTCTCCTACAGTACTTC. The whole variable domain, filled in from reference TRBV28 and TRBJ2-7, reads DVKVTQSSRYLVKRTGEKVFLECVQDMDHENMFWYRQDPGLGLRLIYFSYDVKMKEKGDIPEGYSVSREKKERFSLILESASTNQTSMYLCASSPPPSSLLQYFGPGTRLTVT.

J is TRBJ2-3 and V is TRBV18; 8 bases are a match to TRBD1. This CDR3 region has 18 residues. Germline trimming cut 3 bases from V and 4 bases from J; bases unmatched to any gene: 15. CDR1 and CDR2 (germline): KGHSH, LQKENI. As DNA, the CDR3 is TGTGCCAGCTCACCGGGCCTGGGAGGACAGGGTGGCTCAGATACGCAGTATTTT. It specifies CASSPGLGGQGGSDTQYF.

This clone showed up just once. V usage is TRBV29-1 and J usage is TRBJ1-1; TRBD1 might be the D (5 bases). This CDR3 contains 13 residues. Trimming left V 4 bases short and J 3 bases short, with 12 bases between. CDR1 and CDR2 (germline): SQVTM, ANQGSEA. The CDR3 here is CSVARRADTEAFF. In DNA form, the CDR3 reads TGCAGCGTTGCGCGCAGGGCAGACACTGAAGCTTTCTTT.

The chain links TRBV30 to TRBJ2-1; D unresolved. In germline, CDR1 is GTSNPN, CDR2 SVGIG (reference sequence). The CDR3 has 12 residues. The V end lost 6 bases, the J end lost 16 bases, and 22 bases lay between the germline ends. CDR3 in amino acids: CACSSSGHWGFF. The CDR3 bases are TGTGCCTGCAGCTCATCGGGTCATTGGGGTTTCTTC.